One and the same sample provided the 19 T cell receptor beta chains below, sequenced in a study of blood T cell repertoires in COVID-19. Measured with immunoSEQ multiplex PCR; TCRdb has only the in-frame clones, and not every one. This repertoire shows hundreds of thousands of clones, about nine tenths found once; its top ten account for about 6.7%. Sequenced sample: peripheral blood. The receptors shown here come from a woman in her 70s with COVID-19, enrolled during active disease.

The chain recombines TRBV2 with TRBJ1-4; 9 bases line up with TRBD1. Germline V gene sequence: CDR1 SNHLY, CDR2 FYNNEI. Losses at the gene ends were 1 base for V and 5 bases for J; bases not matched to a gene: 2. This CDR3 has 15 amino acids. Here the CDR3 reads CASSEEGTGNEKLFF. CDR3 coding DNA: TGTGCCAGCAGTGAAGAGGGGACAGGGAATGAAAAACTGTTTTTT.

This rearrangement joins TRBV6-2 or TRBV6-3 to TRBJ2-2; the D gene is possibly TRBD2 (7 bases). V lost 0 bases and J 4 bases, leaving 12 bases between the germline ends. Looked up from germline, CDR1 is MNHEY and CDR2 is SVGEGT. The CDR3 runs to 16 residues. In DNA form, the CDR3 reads TGTGCCAGCAGTTACTCCCGGGGGGCGCCCACCGGGGAGCTGTTTTTT. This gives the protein CASSYSRGAPTGELFF.

CDR3 sequence: CASSQGQSSGNTIYF. CDR3 DNA sequence: TGTGCCAGCAGCCAAGGGCAGTCCTCTGGAAACACCATATATTTT. The J gene is TRBJ1-3, the V gene TRBV14; D gene unclear. Trimming removed 1 base at V and 0 bases at J, with 7 bases between. CDR3 length: 15 residues. Germline V lookup: CDR1 SGHDN, CDR2 FVKESK.

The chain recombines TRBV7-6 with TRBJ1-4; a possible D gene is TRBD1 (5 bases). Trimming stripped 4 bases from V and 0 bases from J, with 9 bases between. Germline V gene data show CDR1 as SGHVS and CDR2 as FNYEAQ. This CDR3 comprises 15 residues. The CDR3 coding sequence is TGTGCCAGCAGCTCGGGACTTACAACTAATGAAAAACTGTTTTTT. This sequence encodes CASSSGLTTNEKLFF.

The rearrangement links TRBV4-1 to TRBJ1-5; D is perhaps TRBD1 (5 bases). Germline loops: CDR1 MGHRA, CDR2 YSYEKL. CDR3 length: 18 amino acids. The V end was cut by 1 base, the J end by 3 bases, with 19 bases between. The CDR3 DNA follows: TGCGCCAGCAGCCAAGTAATTTTCTCGGGGGGGTACAATCAGCCCCAGCATTTT. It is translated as CASSQVIFSGGYNQPQHF.

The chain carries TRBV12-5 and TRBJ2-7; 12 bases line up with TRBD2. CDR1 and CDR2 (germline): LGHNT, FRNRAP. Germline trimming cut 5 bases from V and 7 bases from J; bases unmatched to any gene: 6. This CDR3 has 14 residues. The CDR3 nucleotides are TGTGCTAGTGGTGTCCTAGGACTAGCGGGGGAGCAGTACTTC. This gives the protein CASGVLGLAGEQYF.

The CDR3 nucleotides are TGTGCCAGCTCAAACACAGGGGACAGGGACCTCGAGCAGTACTTC. Translated, it gives CASSNTGDRDLEQYF. The chain carries TRBV18 and TRBJ2-7; TRBD1 matches 9 bases. In germline, CDR1 is KGHSH, CDR2 LQKENI. The CDR3 covers 15 residues. V gave up 5 bases and J gave up 6 bases; unmatched junction bases: 11.

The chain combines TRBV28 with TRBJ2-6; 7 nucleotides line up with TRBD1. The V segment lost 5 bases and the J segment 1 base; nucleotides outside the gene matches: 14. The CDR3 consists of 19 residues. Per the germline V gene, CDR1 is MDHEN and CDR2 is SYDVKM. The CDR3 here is CASSPLPRTGRSGANVLTF. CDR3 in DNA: TGTGCCAGCAGTCCCCTCCCCCGGACAGGCCGGTCTGGGGCCAACGTCCTGACTTTC.

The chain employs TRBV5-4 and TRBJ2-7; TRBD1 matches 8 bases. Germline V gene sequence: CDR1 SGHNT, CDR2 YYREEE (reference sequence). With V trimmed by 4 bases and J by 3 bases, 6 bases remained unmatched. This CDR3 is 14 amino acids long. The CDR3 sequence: CASSPQGDHYEQYF. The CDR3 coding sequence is TGTGCCAGCAGCCCACAGGGGGACCACTACGAGCAGTACTTC.

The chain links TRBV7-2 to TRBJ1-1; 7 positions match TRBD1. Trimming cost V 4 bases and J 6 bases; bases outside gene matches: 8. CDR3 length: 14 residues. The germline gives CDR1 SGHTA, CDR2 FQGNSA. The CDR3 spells CASSSTGKRAEAFF. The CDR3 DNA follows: TGTGCCAGCAGCTCGACAGGGAAGAGAGCTGAAGCTTTCTTT.

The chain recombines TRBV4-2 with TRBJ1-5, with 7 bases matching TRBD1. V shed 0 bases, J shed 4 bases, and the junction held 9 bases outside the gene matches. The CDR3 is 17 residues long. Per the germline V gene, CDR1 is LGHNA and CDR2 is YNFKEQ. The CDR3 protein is CASSQDRQGEWNQPQHF. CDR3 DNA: TGTGCCAGCAGCCAAGATCGACAGGGAGAATGGAATCAGCCCCAGCATTTT.

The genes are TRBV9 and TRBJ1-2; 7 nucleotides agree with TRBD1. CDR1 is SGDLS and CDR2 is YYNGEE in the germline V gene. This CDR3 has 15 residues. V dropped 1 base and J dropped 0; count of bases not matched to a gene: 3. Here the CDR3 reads CASSVSGGSNYGYTF. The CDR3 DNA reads TGTGCCAGCAGCGTATCAGGGGGATCTAACTATGGCTACACCTTC. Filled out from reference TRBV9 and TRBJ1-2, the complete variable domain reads DSGVTQTPKHLITATGQRVTLRCSPRSGDLSVYWYQQSLDQGLQFLIQYYNGEERAKGNILERFSAQQFPDLHSELNLSSLELGDSALYFCASSVSGGSNYGYTFGSGTRLTVV.

The CDR3 region is CASSLTGGTEAFF. DNA of the CDR3: TGTGCCAGCAGCCTTACAGGGGGGACTGAAGCTTTCTTT. This chain links TRBV3-1 (or the pseudogene TRBV3-2) with TRBJ1-1; 8 bases match TRBD1. There are 13 residues in the CDR3. CDR1 is LGHDT, CDR2 YNNKEL, per germline (reference sequence). V shed 4 bases, J shed 5 bases, and the junction held 3 bases outside the gene matches.

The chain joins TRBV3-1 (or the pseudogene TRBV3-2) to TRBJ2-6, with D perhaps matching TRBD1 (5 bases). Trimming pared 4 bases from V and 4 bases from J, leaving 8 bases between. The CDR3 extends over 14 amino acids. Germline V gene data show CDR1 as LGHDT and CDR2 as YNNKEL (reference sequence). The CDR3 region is CASSPWGGANVLTF. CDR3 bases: TGTGCCAGCAGCCCCTGGGGCGGGGCCAACGTCCTGACTTTC.

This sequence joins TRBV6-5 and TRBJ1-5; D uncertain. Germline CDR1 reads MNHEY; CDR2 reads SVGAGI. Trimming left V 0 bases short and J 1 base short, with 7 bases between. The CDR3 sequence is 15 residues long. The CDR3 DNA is TGTGCCAGCAGTTACTCGAGGAGAAGCAATCAGCCCCAGCATTTT. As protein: CASSYSRRSNQPQHF.

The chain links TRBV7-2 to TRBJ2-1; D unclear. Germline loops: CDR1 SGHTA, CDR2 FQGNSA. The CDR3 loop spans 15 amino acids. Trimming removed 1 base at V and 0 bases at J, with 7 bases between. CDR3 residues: CASSLDHSSYNEQFF. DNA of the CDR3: TGTGCCAGCAGCTTAGACCATAGCTCCTACAATGAGCAGTTCTTC.

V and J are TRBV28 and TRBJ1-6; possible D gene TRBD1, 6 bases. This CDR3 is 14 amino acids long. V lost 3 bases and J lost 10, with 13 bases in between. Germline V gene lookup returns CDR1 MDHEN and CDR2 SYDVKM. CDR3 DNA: TGTGCCAGCAGTTTCGACAGGCTTGGGTCACCCCTCCACTTT. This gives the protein CASSFDRLGSPLHF.

The CDR3 DNA follows: TGTGCCAGCAGTGAACCCCTAGCGGGGGGGCTGACCCAGTACTTC. Translated: CASSEPLAGGLTQYF. J is TRBJ2-5 and V is TRBV2; 12 bases match TRBD2. J was trimmed by 7 bases and V by 2 bases; bases with no gene match: 5. Germline lookup yields CDR1 SNHLY and CDR2 FYNNEI. The CDR3 is 15 residues long. Full variable domain (outside the CDR3, taken from reference TRBV2 and TRBJ2-5): EPEVTQTPSHQVTQMGQEVILRCVPISNHLYFYWYRQILGQKVEFLVSFYNNEISEKSEIFDDQFSVERPDGSNFTLKIRSTKLEDSAMYFCASSEPLAGGLTQYFGPGTRLLVL.

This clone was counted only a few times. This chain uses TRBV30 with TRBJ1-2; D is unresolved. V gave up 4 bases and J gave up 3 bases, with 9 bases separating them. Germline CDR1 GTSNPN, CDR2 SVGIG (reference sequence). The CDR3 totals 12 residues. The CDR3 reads CAWTGNYYGYTF. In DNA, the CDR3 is TGTGCCTGGACGGGAAACTACTATGGCTACACCTTC.